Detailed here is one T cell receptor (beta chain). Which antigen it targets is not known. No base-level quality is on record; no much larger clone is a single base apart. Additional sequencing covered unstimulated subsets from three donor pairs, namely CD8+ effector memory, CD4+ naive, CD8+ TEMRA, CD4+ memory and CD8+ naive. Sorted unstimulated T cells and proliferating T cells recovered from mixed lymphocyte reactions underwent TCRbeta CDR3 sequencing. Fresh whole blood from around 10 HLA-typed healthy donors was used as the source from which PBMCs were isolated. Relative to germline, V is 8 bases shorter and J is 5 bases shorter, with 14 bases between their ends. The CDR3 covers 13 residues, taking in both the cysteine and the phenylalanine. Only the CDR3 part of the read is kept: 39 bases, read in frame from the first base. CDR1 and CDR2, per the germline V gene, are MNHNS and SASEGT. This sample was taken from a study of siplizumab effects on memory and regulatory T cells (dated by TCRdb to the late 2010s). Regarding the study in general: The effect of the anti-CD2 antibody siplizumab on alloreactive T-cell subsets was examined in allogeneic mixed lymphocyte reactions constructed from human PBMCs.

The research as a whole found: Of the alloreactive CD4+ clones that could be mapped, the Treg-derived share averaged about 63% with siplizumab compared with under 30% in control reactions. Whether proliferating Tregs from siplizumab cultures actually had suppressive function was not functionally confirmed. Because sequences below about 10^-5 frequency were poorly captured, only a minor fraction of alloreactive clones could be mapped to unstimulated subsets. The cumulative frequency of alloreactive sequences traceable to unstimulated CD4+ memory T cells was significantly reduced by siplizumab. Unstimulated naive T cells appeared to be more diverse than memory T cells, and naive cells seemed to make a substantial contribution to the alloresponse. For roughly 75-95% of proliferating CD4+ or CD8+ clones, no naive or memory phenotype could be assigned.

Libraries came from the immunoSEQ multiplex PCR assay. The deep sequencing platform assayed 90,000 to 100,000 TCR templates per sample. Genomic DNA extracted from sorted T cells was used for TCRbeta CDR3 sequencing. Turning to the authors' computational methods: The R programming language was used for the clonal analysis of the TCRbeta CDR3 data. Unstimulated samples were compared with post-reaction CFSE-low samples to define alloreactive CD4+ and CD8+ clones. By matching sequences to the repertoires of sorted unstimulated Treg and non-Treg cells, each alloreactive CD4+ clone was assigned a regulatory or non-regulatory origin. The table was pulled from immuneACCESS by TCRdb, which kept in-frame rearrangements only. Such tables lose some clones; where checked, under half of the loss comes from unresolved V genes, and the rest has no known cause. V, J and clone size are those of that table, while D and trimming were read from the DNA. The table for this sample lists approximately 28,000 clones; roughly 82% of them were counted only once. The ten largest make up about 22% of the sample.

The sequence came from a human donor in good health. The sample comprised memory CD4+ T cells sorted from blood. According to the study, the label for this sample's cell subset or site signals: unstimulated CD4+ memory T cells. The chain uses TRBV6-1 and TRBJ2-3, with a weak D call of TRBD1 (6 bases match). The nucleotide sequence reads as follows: TGTGCCAGCCGACCTCAGGGGATAGATACGCAGTATTTT. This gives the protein CASRPQGIDTQYF.